The 25 T cell receptor beta chains below were found in one sample sequenced in a study of shared T cell receptors in the human thymus. TCRdb's table, derived via immunoSEQ multiplex PCR, lists solely in-frame clones and lacks some. The sample consists of about 380,000 clones, 95% of them appearing once. Sequencing was carried out using thymocytes. The receptors stem from a human donor.

This clone was counted once. The rearrangement joins TRBV12-1 to TRBJ2-7; TRBD2, the table's D call, lacks a check against the DNA. TRBV12-1 is listed as a pseudogene. The CDR3 covers 15 residues. The CDR3 nucleotides are TGTGCCAGCAGCCCTCGGGACTGCCCTGCCTACGAGCAGTACTTC. Its translation: CASSPRDCPAYEQYF.

The rearrangement joins TRBV15 to TRBJ2-7, with 7 nucleotides matching TRBD1. This CDR3 region has 18 residues. V gave up 1 base and J gave up 1 base; unmatched junction bases: 13. The germline V gene has CDR1 LNHNV and CDR2 YYDKDF (reference sequence). CDR3 nucleotide sequence: TGTGCCACCAGCAGAGCCCTGGGCGGGTGGGACAGTTCCTACGAGCAGTACTTC. Protein product: CATSRALGGWDSSYEQYF.

The CDR3 loop reads CASSLGGDTNTGELFF. The CDR3, as DNA: TGTGCCAGCAGCTTAGGTGGCGATACGAACACCGGGGAGCTGTTTTTT. The chain combines TRBV11-1 with TRBJ2-2; D remains ambiguous. This CDR3 is 16 amino acids long. V lost 1 base, J lost 0 bases, and 9 bases lay in between. Germline V gene data show CDR1 as SGHAT and CDR2 as FQDESV (reference sequence). Based on the CDR3 plus reference TRBV11-1 and TRBJ2-2, the full variable domain is EAEVAQSPRYKITEKSQAVAFWCDPISGHATLYWYRQILGQGPELLVQFQDESVVDDSQLPKDRFSAERLKGVDSTLKIQPAELGDSAMYLCASSLGGDTNTGELFFGEGSRLTVL.

The V and J genes are TRBV19 and TRBJ1-3; no definite D call. V gave up 7 bases and J gave up 0 bases, with 16 bases separating them. Germline CDR1 is LNHDA and CDR2 is SQIVND (reference sequence). The CDR3 runs 16 residues. CDR3 sequence: CASTPSGLISGNTIYF. The CDR3, as DNA: TGTGCCAGTACTCCCTCCGGGTTAATCTCTGGAAACACCATATATTTT.

The chain joins TRBV28 to TRBJ2-1, with D unclear. Trimming took off 5 bases at V and 1 base at J, with 9 bases between the two ends. The CDR3 is 14 amino acids. Per the germline V gene, CDR1 is MDHEN and CDR2 is SYDVKM. CDR3 amino acids: CASSLELSYNEQFF. The CDR3 DNA sequence: TGTGCCAGCAGTCTGGAGCTTTCCTACAATGAGCAGTTCTTC. The full variable domain, its missing parts supplied by reference TRBV28 and TRBJ2-1, is DVKVTQSSRYLVKRTGEKVFLECVQDMDHENMFWYRQDPGLGLRLIYFSYDVKMKEKGDIPEGYSVSREKKERFSLILESASTNQTSMYLCASSLELSYNEQFFGPGTRLTVL.

The chain uses TRBV6-5 and TRBJ2-1; TRBD2 matches 7 bases. Germline CDR1 reads MNHEY; CDR2 reads SVGAGI. The CDR3 length is 15 residues. Unmatched junction bases numbered 10, after V lost 2 bases and J lost 9 bases. As DNA, the CDR3 is TGTGCCAGCAGTTACGAAGAGGGAGGGCGGGGTGAGCAGTTCTTC. Its translation is CASSYEEGGRGEQFF.

The chain couples TRBV30 to TRBJ2-7, with D hard to call. The CDR3 loop spans 11 amino acids. Germline CDR1 and CDR2: GTSNPN and SVGIG (reference sequence). Trimming stripped 2 bases from V and 5 bases from J, with 7 bases between. The CDR3 region has the DNA TGTGCCTGGAGTATAGGGAACGAGCAGTACTTC. This translates into CAWSIGNEQYF.

This clone was observed once. V usage is TRBV28 and J usage is TRBJ1-1, with 8 bases aligning to TRBD1. The ends lost 5 bases at V and 1 base at J; junction bases unmatched: 3. The CDR3 covers 14 residues. Germline V gene lookup returns CDR1 MDHEN and CDR2 SYDVKM. The CDR3 DNA is TGTGCCAGCAGTCTACAGGGGGGGAACACTGAAGCTTTCTTT. As protein: CASSLQGGNTEAFF.

J is TRBJ2-7 and V is TRBV10-2, with a possible D match to TRBD2 (5 bases). Germline V gene data show CDR1 as WSHSY and CDR2 as SAAADI. The CDR3 totals 12 residues. Trimming removed 7 bases from V and 3 bases from J, with 10 bases in between. The CDR3 region has the DNA TGCGCCAGCATCGCCGGGAACTACGAGCAGTACTTC. Translation: CASIAGNYEQYF.

This chain joins TRBV11-2 and TRBJ1-5, with D maybe TRBD1 (6 bases). From germline, CDR1 is SGHAT and CDR2 FQNNGV. Trimming took 1 base from V and 4 from J, leaving 14 bases between them. The CDR3 extends over 16 amino acids. CDR3 loop: CASSLGTPGDNQPQHF. Written as DNA, the CDR3 is TGTGCCAGCAGCTTAGGTACCCCAGGGGATAATCAGCCCCAGCATTTT.

J is TRBJ2-1 and V is TRBV27, with D maybe TRBD2 (6 bases). With 2 bases removed from V and 4 bases from J, the gap between germline ends came to 12 bases. CDR1 is MNHEY and CDR2 is SMNVEV in the germline V gene (reference sequence). This CDR3 comprises 15 residues. The CDR3: CASSLTEGLYNEQFF. The CDR3 DNA reads TGTGCCAGCAGTTTAACGGAGGGCCTATACAATGAGCAGTTCTTC.

The chain has TRBV28 and TRBJ2-1, with 7 positions matching TRBD2. J gave up 5 bases and V 6 bases, and 10 bases lay outside the gene matches. The CDR3 contains 15 residues. Per germline, CDR1 MDHEN and CDR2 SYDVKM. The CDR3 DNA sequence: TGTGCCAGCAGCCTTTTGCGGGGACTAAACAATGAGCAGTTCTTC. Translation: CASSLLRGLNNEQFF.

The chain recombines TRBV5-6 with TRBJ2-7; possibly TRBD1 or TRBD2 for D (5 bases each). The CDR3 has 14 amino acids. Germline V gives CDR1 SGHDT, CDR2 YYEEEE. Between the trimmed V and J ends, which lost 2 bases and 5 bases, there was a span of 14 bases. CDR3 in amino acids: CASSFKRGEDEQYF. CDR3 sequence (DNA): TGTGCCAGCAGCTTTAAGAGGGGCGAAGACGAGCAGTACTTC.

This chain links TRBV7-6 with TRBJ2-2; 8 positions match TRBD1. The J segment lost 6 bases and the V segment lost 3 bases, leaving 3 bases of the junction unmatched. CDR3 length equals 14 residues. Germline lookup yields CDR1 SGHVS and CDR2 FNYEAQ. Here the CDR3 reads CASSLGQVPGELFF. The CDR3 DNA reads as TGTGCCAGCAGCTTGGGACAGGTGCCCGGGGAGCTGTTTTTT.

This chain links TRBV14 with TRBJ2-5; a possible D gene is TRBD2 (6 bases). Per the germline V gene, CDR1 is SGHDN and CDR2 is FVKESK. Trimming removed 1 base at V and 6 bases at J, with 15 bases between. The CDR3 length is 15 residues. The CDR3 coding sequence is TGTGCCAGCAGCCAAGTCCCGACTAGTTCGCAGACCCAGTACTTC. This codes for CASSQVPTSSQTQYF.

The chain employs TRBV6-4 and TRBJ1-1; D gene unclear. Germline V lookup: CDR1 MRHNA, CDR2 SNTAGT. V lost 3 bases to trimming and J lost 2 bases, with 7 bases between them. The CDR3 is 13 amino acids. The CDR3 region is CASSEADNTEAFF. The CDR3 bases are TGTGCCAGCAGTGAGGCAGATAACACTGAAGCTTTCTTT.

The DNA for the CDR3 is TGTGCCAGCAGCGTGGGTTTATTGCCCCAGCATTTT. As protein: CASSVGLLPQHF. The chain joins TRBV7-9 to TRBJ1-5; no clear D. V was cut by 5 bases and J by 9 bases, with 11 bases left in between. Germline values: CDR1 SEHNR, CDR2 FQNEAQ (reference sequence). CDR3 length: 12 residues.

The J gene is TRBJ2-7, the V gene TRBV27; no definite D call. The germline V gene encodes CDR1 MNHEY and CDR2 SMNVEV (reference sequence). Trimming left V 6 bases short and J 3 bases short, with 12 bases between. CDR3 length: 13 residues. CDR3 in amino acids: CASRPGPYYEQYF. The CDR3 DNA sequence: TGTGCCAGCAGACCCGGACCTTACTACGAGCAGTACTTC.

The chain recombines TRBV29-1 with TRBJ2-5; D may match TRBD1 or TRBD2 (5 bases each). CDR3 length equals 21 residues. Trimming removed 3 bases from V and 0 bases from J, with 32 bases in between. In germline, CDR1 is SQVTM, CDR2 ANQGSEA. The CDR3 protein is CSVDWISLANLFGGYQETQYF. CDR3 coding DNA: TGCAGCGTTGATTGGATTTCTTTAGCGAACCTCTTTGGGGGTTACCAAGAGACCCAGTACTTC.

The chain employs TRBV4-3 and TRBJ1-2, with 7 bases aligning to TRBD1. Looked up from germline, CDR1 is LGHNA and CDR2 is YSLEER. The V gene end was trimmed by 0 bases and the J gene end by 1 base; junction bases not matched to a gene: 14. The CDR3 extends over 19 amino acids. CDR3 sequence (DNA): TGCGCCAGCAGCCAAGATAGGGCCGGGCAGGGGGTCCTTAACTATGGCTACACCTTC. Translated: CASSQDRAGQGVLNYGYTF.

This clone was detected once. V gene TRBV5-1 combines with J gene TRBJ2-1; the D call may be TRBD1 or TRBD2 (5 bases each). Trimming pared 5 bases from V and 1 base from J, leaving 16 bases between. The length of the CDR3 is 16 residues. Germline lookup yields CDR1 SGHRS and CDR2 YFSETQ. CDR3 in amino acids: CASSLGLGLSYNEQFF. In DNA form, the CDR3 reads TGCGCCAGCAGTCTTGGACTGGGGCTGTCCTACAATGAGCAGTTCTTC.

The chain links TRBV27 to TRBJ2-2, with TRBD2 identical over 9 bases. CDR1 and CDR2 (germline): MNHEY, SMNVEV (reference sequence). J was trimmed by 7 bases and V by 2 bases; bases with no gene match: 23. This CDR3 region has 21 residues. This CDR3 reads CASSLKGAGGSGSYPHGELFF. In DNA form, the CDR3 reads TGTGCCAGCAGTTTAAAGGGGGCCGGTGGTAGCGGGAGTTACCCGCACGGGGAGCTGTTTTTT.

V gene TRBV13 combines with J gene TRBJ1-1, with a weak D call TRBD1 (6 bases). The CDR3 totals 16 residues. The V end was cut by 7 bases, the J end by 5 bases, with 23 bases between. Germline V gene data show CDR1 as PRHDT and CDR2 as FYEKMQ (reference sequence). The CDR3, as DNA: TGTGCCAGCAACGAACAGGTCAGGGGTTCGGGAACTGAAGCTTTCTTT. The encoded protein is CASNEQVRGSGTEAFF. Full variable domain (remainder filled in from reference TRBV13 and TRBJ1-1): AAGVIQSPRHLIKEKRETATLKCYPIPRHDTVYWYQQGPGQDPQFLISFYEKMQSDKGSIPDRFSAQQFSDYHSELNMSSLELGDSALYFCASNEQVRGSGTEAFFGQGTRLTVV.

V is TRBV2 and J is TRBJ2-1, with D uncertain. Germline V CDR1 and CDR2: SNHLY, FYNNEI. The CDR3 runs to 11 residues. V was clipped by 1 base and J by 10 bases, with 5 bases between them. CDR3 DNA sequence: TGTGCCAGCAGTGAAGGGGCAGAGCAGTTCTTC. Its protein is CASSEGAEQFF.

The chain joins TRBV5-4 to TRBJ2-7; D remains unclear. V dropped 4 bases and J dropped 4 bases, with 12 bases sitting between them. Germline values: CDR1 SGHNT, CDR2 YYREEE (reference sequence). The CDR3 sequence is 13 residues long. CDR3 sequence reads: CASSPGPCYEQYF. CDR3 nucleotides: TGTGCCAGCAGCCCCGGTCCCTGTTACGAGCAGTACTTC. Full variable domain (rest looked up from reference TRBV5-4 and TRBJ2-7): ETGVTQSPTHLIKTRGQQVTLRCSSQSGHNTVSWYQQALGQGPQFIFQYYREEENGRGNFPPRFSGLQFPNYSSELNVNALELDDSALYLCASSPGPCYEQYFGPGTRLTVT.